The present TCR beta chain was sequenced within a study of T cells in Graves' hyperthyroidism and ophthalmopathy. Study-wide context: Upon initial diagnosis and before any treatment, peripheral blood was collected. Findings and limits, study-wide: Blood shared most expanded thyroid clonotypes above 0.001.

Uncontrolled infection, other autoimmune disease, pregnancy or lactation disqualified patients from enrolment. Trimming cost V 8 bases and J 0 bases, with 11 bases left between them. CDR1 and CDR2 (germline): SGHAT, FQDESV (reference sequence). The CDR3 length is 13 residues. This clonotype was recorded many times. Its antigen is still unknown. RNA transcripts served as the template for amplifying TCR beta CDR3 regions. First-round RT-PCR of the TCR CDR3 relied on the HTBI primer set. One entry per CDR3 protein, called by TCRdb with MiXCR from the multiplex PCR reads. The sample lists about 400,000 distinct CDR3 sequences; around 14% were seen once.

Sequences were obtained from blood. The chain links TRBV11-1 to TRBJ2-7, with D perhaps given as TRBD1 or TRBD2 (5 bases each). The clonotype comes from a young woman with Graves' hyperthyroidism. CDR3 residues: CASWAGSSYEQYF. Written as DNA, the CDR3 is TGTGCCAGCTGGGCAGGGAGCTCCTACGAGCAGTACTTC. The full variable domain, its missing parts supplied by reference TRBV11-1 and TRBJ2-7, is EAEVAQSPRYKITEKSQAVAFWCDPISGHATLYWYRQILGQGPELLVQFQDESVVDDSQLPKDRFSAERLKGVDSTLKIQPAELGDSAMYLCASWAGSSYEQYFGPGTRLTVT.